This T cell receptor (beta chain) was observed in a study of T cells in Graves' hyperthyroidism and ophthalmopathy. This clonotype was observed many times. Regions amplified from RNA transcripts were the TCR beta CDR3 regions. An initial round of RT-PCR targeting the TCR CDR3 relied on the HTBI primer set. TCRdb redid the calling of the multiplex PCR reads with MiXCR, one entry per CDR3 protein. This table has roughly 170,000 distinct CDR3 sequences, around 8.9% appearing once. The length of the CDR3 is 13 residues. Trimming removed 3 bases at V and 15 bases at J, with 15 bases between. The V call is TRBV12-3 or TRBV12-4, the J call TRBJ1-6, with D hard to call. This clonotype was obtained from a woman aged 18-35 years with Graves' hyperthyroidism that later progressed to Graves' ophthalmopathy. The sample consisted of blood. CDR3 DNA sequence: TGTGCCAGCAGTTTGACCGCCTCTCGGGACCTCCACTTT. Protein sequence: CASSLTASRDLHF.